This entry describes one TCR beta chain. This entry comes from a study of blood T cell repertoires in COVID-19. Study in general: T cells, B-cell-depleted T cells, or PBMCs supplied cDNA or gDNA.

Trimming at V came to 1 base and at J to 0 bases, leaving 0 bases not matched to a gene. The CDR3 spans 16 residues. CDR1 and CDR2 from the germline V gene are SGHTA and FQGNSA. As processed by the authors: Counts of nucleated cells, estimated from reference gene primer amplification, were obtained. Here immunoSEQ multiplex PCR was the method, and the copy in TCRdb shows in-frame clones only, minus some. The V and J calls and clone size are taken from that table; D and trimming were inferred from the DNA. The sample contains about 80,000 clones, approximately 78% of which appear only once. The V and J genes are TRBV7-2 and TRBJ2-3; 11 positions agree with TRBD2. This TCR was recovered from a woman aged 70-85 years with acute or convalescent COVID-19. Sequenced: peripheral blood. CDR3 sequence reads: CASSLGLAGSTDTQYF. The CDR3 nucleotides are TGTGCCAGCAGCTTAGGACTAGCGGGAAGCACAGATACGCAGTATTTT.